These 10 T cell receptor beta chains share one sample of origin, sequenced in a study of shared clonotypes between healthy human individuals. The protocol was immunoSEQ multiplex PCR, while the TCRdb copy is restricted to in-frame clones and leaves out a portion. The sample has approximately 2,000,000 clones; 80% to 95% are singletons. Sequencing was performed on naive CD4+ T cells from PBMCs. Subset of the sample: CD45RA+ positively selected. The receptors shown here come from a man aged 18 to 29 in good health. Some clones in this sample may be carry-over from other donors' samples.

The chain couples TRBV7-9 to TRBJ1-2; a weak D match, TRBD1 (5 bases). This CDR3 has 14 residues. Trimming removed 1 base at V and 6 bases at J, with 12 bases between. Germline assignment: CDR1 SEHNR and CDR2 FQNEAQ (reference sequence). The CDR3 coding sequence is TGTGCCAGCAGCTTAGGTGGGCAGGGCCATGGCTACACCTTC. Translation gives CASSLGGQGHGYTF. The full variable domain, in which reference TRBV7-9 and TRBJ1-2 provide the parts outside the CDR3, is DTGVSQNPRHKITKRGQNVTFRCDPISEHNRLYWYRQTLGQGPEFLTYFQNEAQLEKSRLLSDRFSAERPKGSFSTLEIQRTEQGDSAMYLCASSLGGQGHGYTFGSGTRLTVV.

The genes are TRBV5-4 and TRBJ2-5; 7 bases line up with TRBD2. The germline gives CDR1 SGHNT, CDR2 YYREEE (reference sequence). After removal of 5 bases from V and 2 bases from J, the junction contained 9 bases not matched to a gene. The CDR3 contains 15 residues. This CDR3 is CASRPSGTPQETQYF. The CDR3 nucleotides read TGTGCCAGCAGACCGAGCGGGACCCCTCAAGAGACCCAGTACTTC.

The genes are TRBV2 and TRBJ1-5; D uncertain. This CDR3 contains 14 residues. Trimming stripped 7 bases from V and 4 bases from J, with 14 bases between. Germline-derived CDR1 and CDR2 are SNHLY and FYNNEI. CDR3 protein: CASTVGTINQPQHF. Written as DNA, the CDR3 is TGTGCCAGCACCGTGGGCACGATAAATCAGCCCCAGCATTTT.

The gene calls are TRBV7-7 and TRBJ2-5; D is undetermined. CDR3 length equals 13 residues. Germline CDR1 SSHAT, CDR2 FNYEAQ (reference sequence). V lost 0 bases to trimming and J lost 0 bases, with 2 bases between them. The CDR3 nucleotides are TGTGCCAGCAGCTTAGCCGACCAAGAGACCCAGTACTTC. It translates to CASSLADQETQYF.

This sequence joins TRBV11-2 and TRBJ2-5; 9 bases map to TRBD2. The CDR3 spans 13 residues. The junction had 3 bases not matched to a gene; V was cut back by 5 bases and J by 5 bases. The V gene's germline CDR1 is SGHAT and CDR2 FQNNGV. The CDR3 loop reads CASSKSGRETQYF. As DNA, the CDR3 is TGTGCCAGCAGCAAGAGCGGGAGGGAGACCCAGTACTTC.

The chain has TRBV5-4 and TRBJ1-4; tentative D call: TRBD1 (5 bases). V was shortened by 1 base and J by 8 bases, with 18 bases between the two germline ends. The CDR3 is 16 residues long. Germline values: CDR1 SGHNT, CDR2 YYREEE (reference sequence). CDR3 sequence: CASSLRASGQGEKLFF. The CDR3 DNA reads as TGTGCCAGCAGCTTGCGGGCCTCAGGGCAGGGCGAAAAACTGTTTTTT.

This clone was detected only once. The rearrangement joins TRBV19 to TRBJ2-7; tentative D call: TRBD2 (5 bases). CDR1 is LNHDA and CDR2 is SQIVND in the germline V gene (reference sequence). The V end lost 2 bases, the J end lost 0 bases, and 8 bases lay between the germline ends. The CDR3 has 14 residues. CDR3 DNA: TGTGCCAGTAGTATACGTCGGGACTCCTACGAGCAGTACTTC. This codes for CASSIRRDSYEQYF.

The chain has TRBV19 and TRBJ1-1, with no clear D. V lost 6 bases, J lost 1 base, and 12 bases lay in between. The CDR3 runs to 14 residues. CDR1 and CDR2 from the germline V gene are LNHDA and SQIVND (reference sequence). CDR3 DNA: TGTGCCAGTAGAAGGACCGAACGGAACACTGAAGCTTTCTTT. Protein: CASRRTERNTEAFF.

The chain links TRBV5-1 to TRBJ1-2, with no clear D. Trimming removed 0 bases at V and 4 bases at J, with 10 bases between. Germline V gene lookup returns CDR1 SGHRS and CDR2 YFSETQ. The CDR3 is 14 amino acids. The CDR3 here is CASSLGPGIYGYTF. CDR3 nucleotide sequence: TGCGCCAGCAGCTTGGGGCCGGGGATCTATGGCTACACCTTC.

This clone was picked up one time. The CDR3 here is CASSRPGTASYEQYF. CDR3 in DNA: TGTGCCAGCAGCCGACCCGGAACCGCGTCCTACGAGCAGTACTTC. This chain uses TRBV7-9 with TRBJ2-7, with D uncertain. CDR1 and CDR2 from the germline V gene are SEHNR and FQNEAQ (reference sequence). With 5 bases removed from V and 1 base from J, the gap between germline ends came to 15 bases. The CDR3 extends over 15 amino acids.